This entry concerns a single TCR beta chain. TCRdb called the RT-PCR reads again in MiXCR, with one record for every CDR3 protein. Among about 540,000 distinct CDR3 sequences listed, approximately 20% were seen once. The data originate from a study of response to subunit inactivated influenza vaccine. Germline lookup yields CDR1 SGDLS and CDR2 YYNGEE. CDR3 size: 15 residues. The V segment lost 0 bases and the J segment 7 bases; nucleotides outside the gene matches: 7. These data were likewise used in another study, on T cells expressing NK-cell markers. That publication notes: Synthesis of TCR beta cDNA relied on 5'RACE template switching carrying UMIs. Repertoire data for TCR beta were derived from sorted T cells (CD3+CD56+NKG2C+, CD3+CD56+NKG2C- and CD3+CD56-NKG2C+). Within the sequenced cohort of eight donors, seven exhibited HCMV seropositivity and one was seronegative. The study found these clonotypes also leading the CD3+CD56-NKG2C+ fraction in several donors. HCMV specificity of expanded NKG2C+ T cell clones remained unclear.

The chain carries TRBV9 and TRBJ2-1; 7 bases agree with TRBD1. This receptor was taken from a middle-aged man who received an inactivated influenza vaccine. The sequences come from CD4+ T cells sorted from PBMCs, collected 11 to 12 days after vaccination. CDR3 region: CASSVEGGYGNEQFF. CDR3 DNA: TGTGCCAGCAGCGTAGAAGGGGGCTACGGGAATGAGCAGTTCTTC.